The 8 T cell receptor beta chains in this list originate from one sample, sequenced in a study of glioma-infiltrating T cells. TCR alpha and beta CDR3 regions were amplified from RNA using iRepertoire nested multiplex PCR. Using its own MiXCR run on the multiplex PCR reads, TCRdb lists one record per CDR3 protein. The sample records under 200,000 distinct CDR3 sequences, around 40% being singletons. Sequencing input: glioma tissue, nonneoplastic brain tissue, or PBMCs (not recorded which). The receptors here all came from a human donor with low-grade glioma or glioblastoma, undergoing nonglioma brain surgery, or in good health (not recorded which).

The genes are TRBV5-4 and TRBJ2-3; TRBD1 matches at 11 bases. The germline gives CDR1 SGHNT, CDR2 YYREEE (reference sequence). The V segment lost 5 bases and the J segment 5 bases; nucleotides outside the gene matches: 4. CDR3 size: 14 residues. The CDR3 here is CASSSGTGGDTQYF. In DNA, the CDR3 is TGTGCCAGCAGTTCCGGGACAGGGGGAGATACGCAGTATTTT.

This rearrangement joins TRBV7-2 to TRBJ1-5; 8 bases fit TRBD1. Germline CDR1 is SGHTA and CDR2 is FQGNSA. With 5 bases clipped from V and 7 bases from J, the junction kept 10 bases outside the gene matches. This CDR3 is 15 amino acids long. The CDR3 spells CASSAFRGLRQPQHF. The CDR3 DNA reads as TGTGCCAGCAGCGCCTTCAGGGGGCTGAGGCAGCCCCAGCATTTT.

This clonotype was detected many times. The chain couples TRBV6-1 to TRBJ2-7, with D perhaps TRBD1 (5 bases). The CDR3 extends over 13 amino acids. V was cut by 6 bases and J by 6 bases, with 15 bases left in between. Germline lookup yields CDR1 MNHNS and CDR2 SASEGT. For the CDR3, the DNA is TGTGCCAGCAGCCGCAGGGATTTCCGCGAGCAGTACTTC. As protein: CASSRRDFREQYF.

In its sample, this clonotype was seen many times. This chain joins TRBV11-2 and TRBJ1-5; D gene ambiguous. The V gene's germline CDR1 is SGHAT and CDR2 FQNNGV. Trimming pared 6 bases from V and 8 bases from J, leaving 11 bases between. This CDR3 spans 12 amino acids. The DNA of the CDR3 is TGTGCCAGCAGTAGGAGCTCTGAGCCCCAGCATTTT. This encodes CASSRSSEPQHF. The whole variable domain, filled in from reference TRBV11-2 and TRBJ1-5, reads EAGVAQSPRYKIIEKRQSVAFWCNPISGHATLYWYQQILGQGPKLLIQFQNNGVVDDSQLPKDRFSAERLKGVDSTLKIQPAKLEDSAVYLCASSRSSEPQHFGDGTRLSIL.

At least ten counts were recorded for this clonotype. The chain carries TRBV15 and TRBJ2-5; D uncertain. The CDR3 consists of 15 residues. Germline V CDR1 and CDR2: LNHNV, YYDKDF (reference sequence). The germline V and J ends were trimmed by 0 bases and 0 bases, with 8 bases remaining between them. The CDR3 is CATSREGRDQETQYF. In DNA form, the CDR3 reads TGTGCCACCAGCAGAGAAGGAAGAGACCAAGAGACCCAGTACTTC.

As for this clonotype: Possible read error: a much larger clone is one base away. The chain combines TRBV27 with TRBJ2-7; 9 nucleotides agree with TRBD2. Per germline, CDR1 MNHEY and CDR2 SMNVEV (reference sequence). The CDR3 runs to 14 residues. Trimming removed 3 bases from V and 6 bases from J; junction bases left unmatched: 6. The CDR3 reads CASSFDPAGGEQYF. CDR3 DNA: TGTGCCAGCAGTTTCGACCCAGCGGGGGGCGAGCAGTACTTC.

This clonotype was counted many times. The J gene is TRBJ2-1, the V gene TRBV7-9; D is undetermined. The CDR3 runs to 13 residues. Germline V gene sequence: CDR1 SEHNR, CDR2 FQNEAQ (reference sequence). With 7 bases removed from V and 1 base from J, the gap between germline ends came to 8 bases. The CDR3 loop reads CASMPSSYNEQFF. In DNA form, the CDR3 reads TGTGCCAGCATGCCGAGTTCCTACAATGAGCAGTTCTTC.

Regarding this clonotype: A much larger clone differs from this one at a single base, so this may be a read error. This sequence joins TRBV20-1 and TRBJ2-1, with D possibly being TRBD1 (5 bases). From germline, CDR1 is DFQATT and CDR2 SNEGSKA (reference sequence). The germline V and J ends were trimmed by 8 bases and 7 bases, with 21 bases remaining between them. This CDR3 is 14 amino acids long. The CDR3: CSTQKGIDFNEQFF. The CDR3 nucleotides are TGCAGTACCCAAAAGGGGATAGATTTTAATGAGCAGTTCTTC.